These 23 T cell receptor beta chains originate from one sample sequenced in a study of cytomegalovirus exposure and HLA in healthy donors. Clones were read by immunoSEQ multiplex PCR, and TCRdb kept only the in-frame ones, dropping some. Counted here are about 98,000 clones, around nine tenths occurring once; the ten biggest clones make up 3% to 4%. Sequencing used PBMCs. These receptors came from a woman younger than 45 in good health and CMV-seronegative.

The J gene is TRBJ1-5, the V gene TRBV7-9; maybe TRBD1 (6 bases). CDR3 length equals 13 residues. V was trimmed by 4 bases and J by 4 bases, leaving 8 bases between them. Germline lookup yields CDR1 SEHNR and CDR2 FQNEAQ (reference sequence). This chain's CDR3 is CASSSQGNQPQHF. DNA for the CDR3: TGTGCCAGCAGCTCCCAGGGGAATCAGCCCCAGCATTTT. The complete variable domain, with remaining parts taken from reference TRBV7-9 and TRBJ1-5, reads DTGVSQNPRHKITKRGQNVTFRCDPISEHNRLYWYRQTLGQGPEFLTYFQNEAQLEKSRLLSDRFSAERPKGSFSTLEIQRTEQGDSAMYLCASSSQGNQPQHFGDGTRLSIL.

This rearrangement joins TRBV27 to TRBJ2-1, with 8 bases that match TRBD2. Germline CDR1 MNHEY, CDR2 SMNVEV (reference sequence). The CDR3 covers 12 residues. J lost 10 bases, V lost 5 bases, and 4 bases had no gene match. The CDR3 DNA follows: TGTGCCAGCAGTCACTTAGCGGGGGAGCAGTTCTTC. It yields the protein CASSHLAGEQFF.

This chain joins TRBV14 and TRBJ2-1; D gene uncertain. The ends were cut back, 3 bases at V and 6 bases at J, with 12 bases in the middle. This CDR3 comprises 14 residues. Looked up from germline, CDR1 is SGHDN and CDR2 is FVKESK. The CDR3 DNA sequence: TGTGCCAGCAGCCAGGCCCACAGAGCCAATGAGCAGTTCTTC. Its protein product is CASSQAHRANEQFF.

The chain recombines TRBV7-3 with TRBJ2-1, with D unclear. The CDR3 extends over 12 amino acids. Trimming took off 5 bases at V and 10 bases at J, with 12 bases between the two ends. Per the germline V gene, CDR1 is SGHTA and CDR2 is FQGTGA. CDR3 nucleotides: TGTGCCAGCAGCCCGCGGAGTGGGGAGCAGTTCTTC. Amino acid sequence: CASSPRSGEQFF.

The genes are TRBV5-8 and TRBJ2-3; D is uncertain. Germline V gives CDR1 SGHTS, CDR2 YDEGEE. The CDR3 loop spans 14 amino acids. Trimming removed 0 bases from V and 0 bases from J, with 5 bases in between. For the CDR3, the DNA is TGTGCCAGCAGCTTGGAGCCGAGCACAGATACGCAGTATTTT. It specifies CASSLEPSTDTQYF.

This chain joins TRBV4-2 and TRBJ2-1, with 7 bases identical to TRBD1. The trim removed 1 base at V and 10 bases at J, leaving 13 bases unmatched. The germline CDR1 and CDR2 sequences are LGHNA and YNFKEQ. The CDR3 length is 16 residues. For the CDR3, the DNA is TGTGCCAGCAGCCAAGCCCACACAACGACAGGGAACGAGCAGTTCTTC. This sequence encodes CASSQAHTTTGNEQFF.

This clone was seen a handful of times. The J gene is TRBJ2-5, the V gene TRBV4-1; 8 bases match TRBD2. The trim removed 1 base at V and 4 bases at J, leaving 8 bases unmatched. Germline CDR1 reads MGHRA; CDR2 reads YSYEKL. This CDR3 spans 16 amino acids. The CDR3 nucleotides are TGCGCCAGCAGCCAAGTTGTAGGCGGGGGGAGAGAGACCCAGTACTTC. This encodes CASSQVVGGGRETQYF.

The rearrangement uses TRBV10-3 and TRBJ2-7; tentative D call: TRBD2 (6 bases). V was shortened by 6 bases and J by 9 bases, with 15 bases between the two germline ends. Germline CDR1 ENHRY, CDR2 SYGVKD. The CDR3 sequence is 12 residues long. The CDR3 is CAISSNMEGQYF. CDR3 nucleotides: TGTGCCATCAGCTCTAATATGGAGGGGCAGTACTTC.

Sample share makes this clone medium-sized. The V and J genes are TRBV2 and TRBJ1-1; 11 bases are a match to TRBD1. Per germline, CDR1 SNHLY and CDR2 FYNNEI. Unmatched junction bases numbered 9, after V lost 6 bases and J lost 3 bases. This CDR3 is 16 amino acids long. CDR3 coding DNA: TGTGCCAGCAGGGGATCCCGGGACAGGGGGGACACTGAAGCTTTCTTT. Translated, it gives CASRGSRDRGDTEAFF.

This rearrangement joins TRBV7-3 to TRBJ2-3, with 7 positions matching TRBD2. V trimming: 5 bases; J trimming: 1 base; junction bases outside the gene matches: 6. Germline CDR1 SGHTA, CDR2 FQGTGA. The CDR3 has 15 amino acids. The CDR3 reads CASSALAGGTDTQYF. DNA of the CDR3: TGTGCCAGCAGCGCCCTCGCGGGGGGCACAGATACGCAGTATTTT.

V and J are TRBV4-2 and TRBJ2-5, with 12 nucleotides matching TRBD2. CDR1 is LGHNA, CDR2 YNFKEQ, per germline. The CDR3 is 19 amino acids. V was pared by 4 bases and J by 1 base, with 13 bases of the junction left unmatched. The CDR3 sequence is CASSRRLAGDVSFQETQYF. CDR3 DNA sequence: TGTGCCAGCAGCCGCCGACTAGCGGGAGACGTCTCATTCCAAGAGACCCAGTACTTC.

The chain combines TRBV5-4 with TRBJ1-2; D remains unclear. This CDR3 is 14 amino acids long. Trimming removed 4 bases from V and 8 bases from J, with 18 bases in between. Germline V lookup: CDR1 SGHNT, CDR2 YYREEE (reference sequence). CDR3 bases: TGTGCCAGCAGCGCCTCCACCGTTGGCGGGGGCTACACCTTC. It codes for CASSASTVGGGYTF.

V is TRBV28 and J is TRBJ2-7; D possibly corresponds to TRBD1 (6 bases). CDR3 size: 12 residues. CDR1 is MDHEN, CDR2 SYDVKM, per germline. Between the trimmed V and J ends, which lost 10 bases and 3 bases, there was a span of 13 bases. CDR3 sequence (DNA): TGTGCCACCGGGACACTTCTCTACGAGCAGTACTTC. It yields the protein CATGTLLYEQYF.

The genes are TRBV18 and TRBJ1-1; tentative D call: TRBD1 (6 bases). This CDR3 spans 15 amino acids. The germline V gene has CDR1 KGHSH and CDR2 LQKENI. Trimming took 2 bases from V and 2 from J, leaving 12 bases between them. The CDR3 DNA reads TGTGCCAGCTCACCATACCAGACAGGCAACACTGAAGCTTTCTTT. Translating gives CASSPYQTGNTEAFF.

The chain links TRBV6-1 to TRBJ1-2; 7 positions match TRBD1. The CDR3 is 13 amino acids. The germline V gene has CDR1 MNHNS and CDR2 SASEGT. V lost 6 bases to trimming and J lost 5 bases; unmatched junction nucleotides: 6. The CDR3 DNA reads as TGTGCCAGCAGCCGGGACAGCCTTTATGGCTACACCTTC. It specifies CASSRDSLYGYTF.

The CDR3 nucleotides read TGTGCCAGCAGCTTAAAGTCGTACCAGAATGAAAAACTGTTTTTT. This encodes CASSLKSYQNEKLFF. The rearrangement joins TRBV7-9 to TRBJ1-4; D gene unclear. The CDR3 runs 15 residues. Germline CDR1 reads SEHNR; CDR2 reads FQNEAQ (reference sequence). V lost 2 bases to trimming and J lost 5 bases, with 12 bases between them.

V and J are TRBV6-6 and TRBJ1-5; D gene unclear. The CDR3 is 15 residues long. Deletions cut 6 bases from V and 2 bases from J, with 14 bases between. Germline V gene data show CDR1 as MNHNY and CDR2 as SVGAGI (reference sequence). CDR3 residues: CASSNFQAGNQPQHF. Here the CDR3 DNA reads TGTGCCAGCAGCAACTTCCAAGCCGGCAATCAGCCCCAGCATTTT.

The CDR3 region is CASSSDGTGANTGELFF. For the CDR3, the DNA is TGTGCCAGCAGCTCGGACGGGACAGGGGCTAACACCGGGGAGCTGTTTTTT. J is TRBJ2-2 and V is TRBV11-3; TRBD1 aligns across 10 bases. Trimming cost V 4 bases and J 2 bases; bases outside gene matches: 7. Germline-derived CDR1 and CDR2 are SGHNT and YENEEA. This CDR3 is 17 amino acids long.

This chain connects TRBV7-3 to TRBJ1-5; D not resolved. The germline CDR1 and CDR2 sequences are SGHTA and FQGTGA. Trimming stripped 5 bases from V and 3 bases from J, with 8 bases between. The CDR3 is 13 residues long. CDR3 sequence reads: CASSEGYNQPQHF. The CDR3 DNA is TGTGCCAGCAGCGAGGGATACAATCAGCCCCAGCATTTT.

The chain recombines TRBV14 with TRBJ1-3, with D possibly matching TRBD1 (5 bases). The V end was cut by 1 base, the J end by 0 bases, with 7 bases between. Germline CDR1 and CDR2: SGHDN and FVKESK. The CDR3 has 15 residues. The CDR3 is CASSQAGYSGNTIYF. CDR3 DNA: TGTGCCAGCAGCCAAGCAGGGTACTCTGGAAACACCATATATTTT.

This chain uses TRBV9 with TRBJ1-1, with 7 bases aligning to TRBD1. Germline lookup yields CDR1 SGDLS and CDR2 YYNGEE. Trimming removed 0 bases from V and 1 base from J; junction bases left unmatched: 3. This CDR3 has 15 residues. CDR3 in amino acids: CASSVEGQKNTEAFF. CDR3 bases: TGTGCCAGCAGCGTAGAGGGACAGAAGAACACTGAAGCTTTCTTT.

This clone was found a few times. The chain employs TRBV16 and TRBJ2-5; the D gene is possibly TRBD2 (5 bases). Germline V CDR1 and CDR2: KGHSY, FQNENV. The length of the CDR3 is 14 residues. V was cut by 4 bases and J by 7 bases, with 16 bases left in between. Here the CDR3 reads CASSPDPAGGTQYF. In DNA, the CDR3 is TGTGCCAGCAGCCCGGACCCCGCCGGAGGGACCCAGTACTTC.

This chain uses TRBV28 with TRBJ2-7, with no clear D. This CDR3 has 12 residues. Trimming cost V 5 bases and J 3 bases, with 8 bases left between them. Germline CDR1 and CDR2: MDHEN and SYDVKM. The CDR3 region has the DNA TGTGCCAGCAGTCGCCTATACTACGAGCAGTACTTC. This translates into CASSRLYYEQYF.